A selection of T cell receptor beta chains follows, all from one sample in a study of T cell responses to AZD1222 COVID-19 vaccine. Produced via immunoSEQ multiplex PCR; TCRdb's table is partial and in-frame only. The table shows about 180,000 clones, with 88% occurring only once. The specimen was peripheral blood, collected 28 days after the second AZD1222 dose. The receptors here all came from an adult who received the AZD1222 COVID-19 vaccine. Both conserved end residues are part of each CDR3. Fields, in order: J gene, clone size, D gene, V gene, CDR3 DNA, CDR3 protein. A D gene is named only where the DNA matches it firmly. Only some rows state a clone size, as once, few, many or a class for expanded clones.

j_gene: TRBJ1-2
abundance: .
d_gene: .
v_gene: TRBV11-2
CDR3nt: TGTGCCAGCAGCAACCCTTACTATGGCTACACCTTC
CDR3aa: CASSNPYYGYTF

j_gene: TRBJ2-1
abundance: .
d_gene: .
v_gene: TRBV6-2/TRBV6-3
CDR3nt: TGTGCCAGCAGTGCACGACTCACCGAGCAGTTCTTC
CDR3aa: CASSARLTEQFF

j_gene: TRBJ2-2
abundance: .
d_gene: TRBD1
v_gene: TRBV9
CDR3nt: TGTGCCAGCCGGGACAGAGCGAACACCGGGGAGCTGTTTTTT
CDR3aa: CASRDRANTGELFF

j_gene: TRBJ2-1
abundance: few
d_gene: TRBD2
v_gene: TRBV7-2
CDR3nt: TGTGCCAGCAGCTTAGTTGGGCAGCGGGAGTTTCAGTTCTTC
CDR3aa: CASSLVGQREFQFF

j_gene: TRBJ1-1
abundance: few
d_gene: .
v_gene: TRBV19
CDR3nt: TGTGCCAGTAGTACGTACAGGTGGCCCACTGAAGCTTTCTTT
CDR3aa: CASSTYRWPTEAFF

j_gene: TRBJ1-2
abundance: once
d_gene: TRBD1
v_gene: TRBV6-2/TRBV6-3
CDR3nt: TGTGCCAGCAGTTACTCAAGGGGGCGTCTAGGTGGCTACACCTTC
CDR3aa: CASSYSRGRLGGYTF

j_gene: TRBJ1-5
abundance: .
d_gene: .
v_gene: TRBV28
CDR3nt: TGTGCCAGCAGTTCTGCCCAAGGGGATCAGCCCCAGCATTTT
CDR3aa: CASSSAQGDQPQHF

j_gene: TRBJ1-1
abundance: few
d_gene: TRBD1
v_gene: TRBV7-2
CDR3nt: TGTGCCAGCAGCTTCCGGGACAGGAACACTGAAGCTTTCTTT
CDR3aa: CASSFRDRNTEAFF

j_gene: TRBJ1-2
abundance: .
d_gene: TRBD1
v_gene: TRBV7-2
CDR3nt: TGTGCCAGCAGCATCTCGACAGGGTACTATGGCTACACCTTC
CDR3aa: CASSISTGYYGYTF

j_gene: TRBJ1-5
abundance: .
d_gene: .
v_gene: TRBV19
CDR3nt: TGTGCCAGTAGGACCCGGGATTTTAGCAATCAGCCCCAGCATTTT
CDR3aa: CASRTRDFSNQPQHF

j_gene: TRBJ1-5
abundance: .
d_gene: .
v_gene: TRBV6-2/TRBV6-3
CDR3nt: TGTGCCAGCAGTTACCAGGGGATTAGCAATCAGCCCCAGCATTTT
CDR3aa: CASSYQGISNQPQHF

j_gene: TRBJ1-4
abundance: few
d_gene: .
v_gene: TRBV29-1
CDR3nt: TGCAGCGTTGAAGATCAACAGGGCCCGGGGGAAAAACTGTTTTTT
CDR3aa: CSVEDQQGPGEKLFF

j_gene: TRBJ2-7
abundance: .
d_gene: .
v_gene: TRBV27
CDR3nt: TGTGCCAGCAGCGATGGGGGGCCCTACGAGCAGTACTTC
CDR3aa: CASSDGGPYEQYF

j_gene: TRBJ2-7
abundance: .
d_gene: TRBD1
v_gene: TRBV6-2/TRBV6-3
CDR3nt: TGTGCCAGCAGTTGGGGACAGACCTACGAGCAGTACTTC
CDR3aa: CASSWGQTYEQYF

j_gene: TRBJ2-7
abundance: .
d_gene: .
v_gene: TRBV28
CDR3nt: TGTGCCAGCAGTTCTGACACGGCCTACGAGCAGTACTTC
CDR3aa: CASSSDTAYEQYF

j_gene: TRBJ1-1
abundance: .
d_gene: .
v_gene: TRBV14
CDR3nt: TGTGCCAGCAGCCAAGAAGGTTTTTGGGTCGGGAACACTGAAGCTTTCTTT
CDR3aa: CASSQEGFWVGNTEAFF

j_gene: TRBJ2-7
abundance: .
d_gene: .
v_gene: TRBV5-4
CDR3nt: TGTGCCAGCAGCGGCGGCGATCCCCCCTACGAGCAGTACTTC
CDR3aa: CASSGGDPPYEQYF

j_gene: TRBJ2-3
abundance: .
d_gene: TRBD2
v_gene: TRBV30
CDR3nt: TGTGCCTGGACTAGCGGGACAACAGATACGCAGTATTTT
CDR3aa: CAWTSGTTDTQYF

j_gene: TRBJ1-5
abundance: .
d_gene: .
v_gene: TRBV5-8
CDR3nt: TGTGCCAGCATAAGTGGGAGAAATCAGCCCCAGCATTTT
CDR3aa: CASISGRNQPQHF

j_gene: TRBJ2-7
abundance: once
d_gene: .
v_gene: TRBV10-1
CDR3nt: TGCGCCCCTTTACCGGCTAGCTACGAGCAGTACTTC
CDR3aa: CAPLPASYEQYF